Presented here are 7 T cell receptor beta chains from one specimen sequenced in a study of T-cell memory formation after mild COVID-19. TCRdb recomputed calls from the 5' RACE reads with MiXCR, one row per CDR3 protein. The sample contains some 250,000 distinct CDR3 sequences, 8% to 9.5% of which appear only once. Sequencing used PBMCs or a T cell subset sorted from them (not recorded which). The receptors derive from a man between 18 and 29 years old who had mild COVID-19 (a few samples of this study predate the infection). Cell type and time point are not known.

The V and J genes are TRBV2 and TRBJ2-3; possible D gene TRBD2, 5 bases. Germline CDR1 and CDR2: SNHLY and FYNNEI. The CDR3 runs to 14 residues. Trimming removed 1 base at V and 1 base at J, with 6 bases between. CDR3 sequence: CASSEDGGTDTQYF. In DNA form, the CDR3 reads TGTGCCAGCAGTGAAGACGGGGGCACAGATACGCAGTATTTT.

The rearrangement links TRBV5-1 to TRBJ2-1, with 10 bases lining up with TRBD1. CDR1 SGHRS and CDR2 YFSETQ come from the germline V gene. There are 15 residues in the CDR3. Trimming cost V 3 bases and J 5 bases; bases outside gene matches: 5. The chain's CDR3 is CASSSAGTGDNEQFF. CDR3 coding DNA: TGCGCCAGCAGCTCAGCCGGGACAGGGGACAATGAGCAGTTCTTC.

This clonotype appeared many times. This chain connects TRBV4-2 to TRBJ2-5; the match to TRBD2 covers 7 bases. Germline lookup yields CDR1 LGHNA and CDR2 YNFKEQ. The V segment lost 0 bases and the J segment 6 bases; nucleotides outside the gene matches: 7. This CDR3 has 15 residues. CDR3 sequence reads: CASSQDPYGGKTQYF. The CDR3 DNA reads TGTGCCAGCAGCCAAGATCCATACGGGGGGAAGACCCAGTACTTC.

This clonotype has a handful of counts. The V call is TRBV4-3, the J call TRBJ2-3; 10 bases line up with TRBD2. The CDR3 length is 17 residues. Germline assignment: CDR1 LGHNA and CDR2 YSLEER. The V gene end was trimmed by 1 base and the J gene end by 5 bases; junction bases not matched to a gene: 9. In DNA, the CDR3 is TGCGCCAGCAGCCAAGGTCCAGCGGGGGGGCCAAGAGATACGCAGTATTTT. Amino acid sequence: CASSQGPAGGPRDTQYF.

V is TRBV7-2 and J is TRBJ2-7, with 7 bases fitting TRBD1. The CDR3 totals 13 residues. The ends lost 3 bases at V and 4 bases at J; junction bases unmatched: 3. Germline V gives CDR1 SGHTA, CDR2 FQGNSA. The CDR3 DNA is TGTGCCAGCAGCTTCCAGACAGGGTACGAGCAGTACGTC. It codes for CASSFQTGYEQYV.

This clonotype has more than one count but fewer than ten. V and J are TRBV12-3 or TRBV12-4 and TRBJ2-3; the D gene is possibly TRBD1 (5 bases). This CDR3 has 14 amino acids. V shed 7 bases and J shed 2 bases, with 13 bases lying between them. CDR3 amino acids: CASTIQVNTDTQYF. CDR3 bases: TGTGCCAGCACCATACAGGTTAACACAGATACGCAGTATTTT.

This clonotype was picked up a small number of times. This CDR3 reads CASSLWTGGTYEQYF. The CDR3 DNA follows: TGTGCCAGCAGTTTATGGACAGGGGGCACCTACGAGCAGTACTTC. The chain joins TRBV12-3 or TRBV12-4 to TRBJ2-7, with 11 nucleotides matching TRBD1. This CDR3 comprises 15 residues. Unmatched junction bases numbered 2, after V lost 2 bases and J lost 2 bases.